The entry below gives a single TCR beta chain sequence along with its context. Which antigen it targets is not known. No base quality values were provided; no much bigger clone lies one nucleotide off. The record originates from a study of T cells in Graves' hyperthyroidism and ophthalmopathy (dated 2019 in TCRdb). Regarding the research as a whole: Peripheral blood was collected at initial diagnosis, before any treatment. To identify distinguishing TCR V-J signatures, a discovery cohort of roughly 100 patients was used, comprising 43 with Graves' ophthalmopathy and under 60 with stable Graves' hyperthyroidism. An independent validation cohort of under 20 hyperthyroidism patients and about 16 patients who later progressed to ophthalmopathy tested prospective prediction of ophthalmopathy. The 95 to 100 discovery patients were randomly divided into training and test sets at a 7:3 ratio. Thyroid tissue and blood T-cell repertoires from six Graves' hyperthyroidism patients were also compared in the study. Once sampling was done, hyperthyroidism patients were given methimazole at a starting dose of 30 mg daily, whereas ophthalmopathy patients were given high-dose intravenous methylprednisolone. The paper reports TCR Vbeta CDR3 sequencing of over 120 peripheral blood samples: under 45 ophthalmopathy, about 75 hyperthyroidism and roughly 17 progressor patients.

Amplification of TCR beta CDR3 regions was carried out from RNA transcripts. The first round of RT-PCR for the TCR CDR3 was performed with the HTBI primer set and the Qiagen OneStep RT-PCR kit. The libraries were constructed in a second round of multiplex PCR and then size-selected and purified. Paired-end sequencing of the libraries was performed with 100 bp reads on an Illumina HiSeq2000. The original methods were these. SOAPnuke was used to process the raw data, with reads discarded if the reads contained adapters or uncalled bases, had a mean Phred below 15, or lacked an exact constant-primer or identifier match. High-quality paired reads were merged with COPE v1.2.5, and unique nucleotide sequences were defined as clonotypes. MiTCR v1.1 was used to align the clonotypes against IMGT TRBV, TRBD and TRBJ reference segments. The analysis was restricted to V-J combinations with a frequency above 0.0001, which together covered just over 98% of the repertoires. The TCS score was defined as the ratio of F50 (clonal expansion) to E x V (chaos), calculated using BLOSUM62-based TCRdist between CDR3 peptides within each V-J. Welch's t-statistics and random forest reduced 450 to 600 V-J features to roughly 13, which were used in a naive Bayes classifier (R e1071). Starting from the raw public reads, TCRdb applied fastp trimming at Q25, assembled clones with MiXCR and retained in-frame beta chains. Records with the same CDR3 protein are collapsed into one entry carrying the most frequent genes and DNA. The V and J calls and clone size come from TCRdb's table, not from the authors' own analysis. The sample yields a few hundred thousand distinct CDR3 sequences; roughly 15% were counted once. Of the sample, about 18% is held by the ten largest clones.

Moderately to severely active disease, a Clinical Activity Score of at least 3, a NOSPECS grade of at least 4, and a duration under 3 months were present in ophthalmopathy patients. Patients with uncontrolled infections, other autoimmune diseases, pregnancy or lactation were excluded. Clinical symptoms, serum thyroxine and TRAb, thyroid ultrasound, and orbital computed tomography formed the basis for the diagnoses. PBMCs were isolated from more than 9 ml of fresh peripheral blood by Ficoll-Paque density gradient centrifugation. Total RNA was extracted using Trizol reagent, and RNA quality was assessed on an Agilent 2100 Bioanalyzer. The CDR3 numbers 16 residues from cysteine through phenylalanine. Only the CDR3 DNA is retained, 48 bases long and in frame from the first base. CDR1 SGHTA and CDR2 FQGNSA were looked up in the germline V gene. Compared with germline, V lacks 6 bases and J lacks 8 bases; bases without a gene match: 15.

What the work shows at the level of the full study, not this receptor alone: Sample size was not statistically predetermined, and investigators were not blinded to group allocation. Most expanded thyroid clonotypes (frequency above 0.001) were also detected in blood, suggesting blood repertoires may reflect thyroid immune responses. During validation, the model predicted progression to ophthalmopathy a median of about 6.3 months ahead of onset, with 60% to 71% sensitivity and less than 85% specificity. In cross-validation, a model built on a 13 V-J signature told ophthalmopathy apart from stable hyperthyroidism with approximately 91% sensitivity and around 84% specificity, and in testing the same model reached 80%/75%.

This TCR derives from a woman aged 25-40 years with Graves' ophthalmopathy. The sample taken for sequencing was blood. The rearranged chain carries TRBV7-2 and TRBJ1-2, with 10 bases aligning to TRBD1. The DNA is TGTGCCAGCAGTGACCGCCGGGCCGGGACAGGGGCCGGCTACACCTTC. The translation is CASSDRRAGTGAGYTF. The CDR3 plus the reference TRBV7-2 and TRBJ1-2 genes for the other parts give the full variable domain: GAGVSQSPSNKVTEKGKDVELRCDPISGHTALYWYRQSLGQGLEFLIYFQGNSAPDKSGLPSDRFSAERTGGSVSTLTIQRTQQEDSAVYLCASSDRRAGTGAGYTFGSGTRLTVV.